This passage covers 18 T cell receptor beta chains from one sample sequenced in a study of shared clonotypes between healthy human individuals. Only in-frame clones appear in the TCRdb table, and some are missing; sequencing was by immunoSEQ multiplex PCR. The table includes a few million clones, approximately 95% detected once. Material for sequencing was naive CD4+ T cells from PBMCs. Specified subset: CD45RA+ positively selected. Receptors originate from a man in his late teens or twenties in good health. Some clones in this sample may be carry-over from other donors' samples.

The chain combines TRBV9 with TRBJ2-2; D is uncertain. The V and J ends lost 2 bases and 1 base respectively, with 9 bases between them. This CDR3 is built from 15 residues. Looked up from germline, CDR1 is SGDLS and CDR2 is YYNGEE. This CDR3 reads CASSVTTENTGELFF. CDR3 sequence (DNA): TGTGCCAGCAGCGTTACAACAGAGAACACCGGGGAGCTGTTTTTT. Drawing the rest from reference TRBV9 and TRBJ2-2, the complete variable domain is DSGVTQTPKHLITATGQRVTLRCSPRSGDLSVYWYQQSLDQGLQFLIQYYNGEERAKGNILERFSAQQFPDLHSELNLSSLELGDSALYFCASSVTTENTGELFFGEGSRLTVL.

The chain has TRBV11-2 and TRBJ2-4, with TRBD2 as a possible D gene (6 bases). The CDR3 contains 13 residues. V lost 5 bases, J lost 9 bases, and 14 bases lay in between. Germline CDR1 SGHAT, CDR2 FQNNGV. The CDR3, as DNA: TGTGCCAGCAGCCCAGGCGGGGATGGCATTCAGTACTTC. Translating gives CASSPGGDGIQYF.

The chain employs TRBV7-9 and TRBJ1-1; 7 nucleotides align to TRBD1. The germline gives CDR1 SEHNR, CDR2 FQNEAQ (reference sequence). Trimming cost V 3 bases and J 1 base; bases outside gene matches: 5. The CDR3 has 15 residues. This CDR3 reads CASSFPGTANTEAFF. The CDR3 DNA is TGTGCCAGCAGCTTCCCCGGGACAGCGAACACTGAAGCTTTCTTT.

The chain links TRBV30 to TRBJ2-1, with D tentatively TRBD2 (5 bases). CDR1 is GTSNPN and CDR2 is SVGIG in the germline V gene (reference sequence). Trimming pared 0 bases from V and 2 bases from J, leaving 11 bases between. The CDR3 sequence is 15 residues long. Written as DNA, the CDR3 is TGTGCCTGGAGTGTACAAGCGGCAACCTACAATGAGCAGTTCTTC. Residues: CAWSVQAATYNEQFF. Using reference TRBV30 and TRBJ2-1 for the parts outside the CDR3, the full variable domain is SQTIHQWPATLVQPVGSPLSLECTVEGTSNPNLYWYRQAAGRGLQLLFYSVGIGQISSEVPQNLSASRPQDRQFILSSKKLLLSDSGFYLCAWSVQAATYNEQFFGPGTRLTVL.

The CDR3 spells CASSSYLTQYF. CDR3 sequence (DNA): TGTGCCAGCAGTAGCTACCTCACGCAGTATTTT. The rearrangement joins TRBV28 to TRBJ2-3; no definite D call. The CDR3 spans 11 residues. V was clipped by 5 bases and J by 9 bases, with 9 bases between them. Germline V gene lookup returns CDR1 MDHEN and CDR2 SYDVKM.

The chain couples TRBV11-3 to TRBJ2-1; the match to TRBD2 covers 10 bases. CDR3 size: 16 residues. V was clipped by 0 bases and J by 8 bases; unmatched bases: 7. Looked up from germline, CDR1 is SGHNT and CDR2 is YENEEA. The CDR3 sequence: CASSLDRAGGADEQFF. The DNA of the CDR3 is TGTGCCAGCAGCTTAGATAGAGCGGGAGGGGCTGATGAGCAGTTCTTC. The full variable domain, in which reference TRBV11-3 and TRBJ2-1 provide the parts outside the CDR3, is EAGVVQSPRYKIIEKKQPVAFWCNPISGHNTLYWYLQNLGQGPELLIRYENEEAVDDSQLPKDRFSAERLKGVDSTLKIQPAELGDSAVYLCASSLDRAGGADEQFFGPGTRLTVL.

DNA of the CDR3: TGCGCCAGCAGCTGGGACGGGACAGAAGTCTATGGCTACACCTTC. Residues: CASSWDGTEVYGYTF. This chain uses TRBV5-1 with TRBJ1-2; 7 bases are shared with TRBD1. This CDR3 is built from 15 residues. Per the germline V gene, CDR1 is SGHRS and CDR2 is YFSETQ. V shed 3 bases, J shed 4 bases, and the junction held 9 bases outside the gene matches.

This clone has a handful of counts. The J gene is TRBJ1-1, the V gene TRBV7-9; D remains unclear. The CDR3 totals 14 residues. With 2 bases removed from V and 1 base from J, the gap between germline ends came to 8 bases. Germline V lookup: CDR1 SEHNR, CDR2 FQNEAQ (reference sequence). This CDR3 reads CASSLRAGNTEAFF. The CDR3 bases are TGTGCCAGCAGCTTAAGGGCCGGGAACACTGAAGCTTTCTTT.

The chain carries TRBV10-3 and TRBJ2-1; D unclear. The CDR3 totals 15 residues. The ends were cut back, 6 bases at V and 0 bases at J, with 12 bases in the middle. Looked up from germline, CDR1 is ENHRY and CDR2 is SYGVKD. In DNA form, the CDR3 reads TGTGCCATCAGCGCACAGCGTAGCTCCTACAATGAGCAGTTCTTC. Protein product: CAISAQRSSYNEQFF.

The rearrangement uses TRBV4-2 and TRBJ2-1; D is unclear. The CDR3 runs 17 residues. The ends were cut back, 0 bases at V and 2 bases at J, with 14 bases in the middle. The germline V gene encodes CDR1 LGHNA and CDR2 YNFKEQ. Written as DNA, the CDR3 is TGTGCCAGCAGCCAAGATTACGCAGCGCCCCCCTACAATGAGCAGTTCTTC. As protein: CASSQDYAAPPYNEQFF.

The DNA for the CDR3 is TGTGCCGGACAAATCAGGGGCGGTGGCCTTGTGTTATACGAGCAGTACTTC. Amino acids: CAGQIRGGGLVLYEQYF. V usage is TRBV30 and J usage is TRBJ2-7; D may be TRBD1 (6 bases). Trimming took off 8 bases at V and 4 bases at J, with 30 bases between the two ends. CDR3 length equals 17 residues. Per the germline V gene, CDR1 is GTSNPN and CDR2 is SVGIG (reference sequence).

The chain employs TRBV5-1 and TRBJ2-3, with a possible D match to TRBD1 (6 bases). The germline CDR1 and CDR2 sequences are SGHRS and YFSETQ. Trimming took off 4 bases at V and 6 bases at J, with 12 bases between the two ends. This CDR3 spans 13 amino acids. As DNA, the CDR3 is TGCGCCAGCAGCCAAACAGGGTCTGATACGCAGTATTTT. Protein product: CASSQTGSDTQYF.

The J gene is TRBJ2-2, the V gene TRBV30, with D possibly TRBD2 on 6 matching bases. The CDR3 covers 13 residues. Germline loops: CDR1 GTSNPN, CDR2 SVGIG (reference sequence). Deletions cut 4 bases from V and 4 bases from J, with 10 bases between. For the CDR3, the DNA is TGTGCCTGGATGAGGGACTTCACCGGGGAGCTGTTTTTT. It encodes CAWMRDFTGELFF. Based on the CDR3 plus reference TRBV30 and TRBJ2-2, the full variable domain is SQTIHQWPATLVQPVGSPLSLECTVEGTSNPNLYWYRQAAGRGLQLLFYSVGIGQISSEVPQNLSASRPQDRQFILSSKKLLLSDSGFYLCAWMRDFTGELFFGEGSRLTVL.

The chain recombines TRBV7-9 with TRBJ2-1; 8 bases align to TRBD2. CDR1 is SEHNR, CDR2 FQNEAQ, per germline (reference sequence). This CDR3 spans 17 amino acids. Losses at the gene ends were 4 bases for V and 6 bases for J; bases not matched to a gene: 14. The CDR3 DNA is TGTGCCAGCAGCTCCACTTGGCGGGAGGCGTTGTTCAATGAGCAGTTCTTC. Protein: CASSSTWREALFNEQFF.

The chain employs TRBV5-1 and TRBJ2-5; D remains unclear. The CDR3 is made up of 16 amino acids. V was cut by 4 bases and J by 3 bases, with 19 bases left in between. Per the germline V gene, CDR1 is SGHRS and CDR2 is YFSETQ. CDR3 protein: CASSTPATSREETQYF. The CDR3 nucleotides are TGCGCCAGCAGCACCCCAGCTACCTCCCGTGAAGAGACCCAGTACTTC.

V gene TRBV19 combines with J gene TRBJ2-7; no definite D call. The V gene lost 5 bases and the J gene lost 0 bases, with 14 bases spanning the gap. The CDR3 is 15 residues long. Germline loops: CDR1 LNHDA, CDR2 SQIVND (reference sequence). In DNA form, the CDR3 reads TGTGCCAGTAGTGGTCACGGTTCCAGCTCCTACGAGCAGTACTTC. It yields the protein CASSGHGSSSYEQYF.

CDR3 DNA: TGCGCCAGCAGCAGCCACAGAGCAACTAATGAAAAACTGTTTTTT. It yields the protein CASSSHRATNEKLFF. This chain joins TRBV5-1 and TRBJ1-4; D is unresolved. The CDR3 spans 15 residues. Per germline, CDR1 SGHRS and CDR2 YFSETQ. Deletions cut 4 bases from V and 0 bases from J, with 10 bases between.

This clone was seen only once. The chain employs TRBV27 and TRBJ1-6; possible D gene TRBD1, 6 bases. CDR3 length: 15 amino acids. Germline lookup yields CDR1 MNHEY and CDR2 SMNVEV (reference sequence). V lost 6 bases, J lost 8 bases, and 17 bases lay in between. The CDR3 coding sequence is TGTGCCAGCAGCCAATCAGGGGTGCTGTATTCACCCCTCCACTTT. Translated: CASSQSGVLYSPLHF.